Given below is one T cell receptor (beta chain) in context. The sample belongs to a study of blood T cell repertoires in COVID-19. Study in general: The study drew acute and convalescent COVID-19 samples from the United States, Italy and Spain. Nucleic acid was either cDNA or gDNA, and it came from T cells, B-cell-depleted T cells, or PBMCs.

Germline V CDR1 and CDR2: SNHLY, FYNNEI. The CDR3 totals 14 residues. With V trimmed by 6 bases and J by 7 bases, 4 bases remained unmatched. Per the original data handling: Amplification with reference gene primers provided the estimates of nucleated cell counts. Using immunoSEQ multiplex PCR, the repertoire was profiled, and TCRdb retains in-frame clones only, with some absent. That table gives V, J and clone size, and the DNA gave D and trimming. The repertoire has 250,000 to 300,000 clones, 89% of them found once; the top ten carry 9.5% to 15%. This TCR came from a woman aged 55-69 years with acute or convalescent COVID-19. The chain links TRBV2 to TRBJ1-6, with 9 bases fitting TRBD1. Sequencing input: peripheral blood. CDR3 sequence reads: CASRSGTGNSPLHF. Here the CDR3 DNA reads TGTGCCAGCAGATCCGGGACAGGGAATTCACCCCTCCACTTT.